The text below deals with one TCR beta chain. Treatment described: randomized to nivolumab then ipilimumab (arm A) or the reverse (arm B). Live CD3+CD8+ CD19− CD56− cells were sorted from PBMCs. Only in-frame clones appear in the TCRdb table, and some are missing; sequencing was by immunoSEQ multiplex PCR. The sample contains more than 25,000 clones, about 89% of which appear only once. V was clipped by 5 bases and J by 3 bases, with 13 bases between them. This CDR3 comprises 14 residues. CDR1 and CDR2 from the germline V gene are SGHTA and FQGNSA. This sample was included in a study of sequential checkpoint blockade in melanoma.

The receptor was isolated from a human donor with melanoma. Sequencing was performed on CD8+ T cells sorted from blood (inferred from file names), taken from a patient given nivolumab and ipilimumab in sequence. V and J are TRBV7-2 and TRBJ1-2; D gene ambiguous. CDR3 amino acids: CASSPVDLYYGYTF. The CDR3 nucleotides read TGTGCCAGCAGCCCAGTCGATCTCTACTATGGCTACACCTTC.